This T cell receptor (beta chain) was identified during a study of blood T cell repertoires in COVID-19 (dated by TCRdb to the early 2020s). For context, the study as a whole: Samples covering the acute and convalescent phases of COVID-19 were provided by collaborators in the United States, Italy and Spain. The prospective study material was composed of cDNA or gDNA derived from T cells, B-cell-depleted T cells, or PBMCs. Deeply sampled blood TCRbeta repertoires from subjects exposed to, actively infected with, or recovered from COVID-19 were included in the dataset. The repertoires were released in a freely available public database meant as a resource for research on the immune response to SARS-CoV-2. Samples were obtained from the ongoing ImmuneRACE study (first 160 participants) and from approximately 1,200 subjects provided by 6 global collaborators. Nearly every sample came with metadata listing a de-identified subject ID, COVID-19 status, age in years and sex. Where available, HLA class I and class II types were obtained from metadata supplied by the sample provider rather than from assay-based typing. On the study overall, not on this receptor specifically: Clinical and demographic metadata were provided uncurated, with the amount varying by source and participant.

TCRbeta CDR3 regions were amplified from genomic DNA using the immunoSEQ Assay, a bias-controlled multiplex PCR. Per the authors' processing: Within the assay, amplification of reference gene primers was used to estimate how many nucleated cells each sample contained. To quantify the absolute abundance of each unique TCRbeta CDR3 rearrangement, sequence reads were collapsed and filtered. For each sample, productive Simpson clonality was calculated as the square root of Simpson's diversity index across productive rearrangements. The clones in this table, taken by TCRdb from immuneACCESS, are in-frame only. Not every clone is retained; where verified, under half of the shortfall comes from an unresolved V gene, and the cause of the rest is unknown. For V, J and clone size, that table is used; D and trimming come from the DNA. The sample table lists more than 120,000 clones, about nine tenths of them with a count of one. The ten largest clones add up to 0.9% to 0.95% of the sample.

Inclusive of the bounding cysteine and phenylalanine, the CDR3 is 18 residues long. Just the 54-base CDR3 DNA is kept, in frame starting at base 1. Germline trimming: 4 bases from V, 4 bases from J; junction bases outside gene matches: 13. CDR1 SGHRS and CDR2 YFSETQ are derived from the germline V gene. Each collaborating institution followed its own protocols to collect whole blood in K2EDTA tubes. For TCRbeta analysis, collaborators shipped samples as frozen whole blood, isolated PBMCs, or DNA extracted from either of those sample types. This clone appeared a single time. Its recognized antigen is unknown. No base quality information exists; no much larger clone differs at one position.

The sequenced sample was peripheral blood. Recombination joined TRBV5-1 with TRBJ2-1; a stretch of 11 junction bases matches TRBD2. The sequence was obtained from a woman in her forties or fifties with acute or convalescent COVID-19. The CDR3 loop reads CASSVQGLAGGSYNEQFF. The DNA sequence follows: TGCGCCAGCAGCGTGCAAGGTCTAGCGGGGGGCTCGTACAATGAGCAGTTCTTC.